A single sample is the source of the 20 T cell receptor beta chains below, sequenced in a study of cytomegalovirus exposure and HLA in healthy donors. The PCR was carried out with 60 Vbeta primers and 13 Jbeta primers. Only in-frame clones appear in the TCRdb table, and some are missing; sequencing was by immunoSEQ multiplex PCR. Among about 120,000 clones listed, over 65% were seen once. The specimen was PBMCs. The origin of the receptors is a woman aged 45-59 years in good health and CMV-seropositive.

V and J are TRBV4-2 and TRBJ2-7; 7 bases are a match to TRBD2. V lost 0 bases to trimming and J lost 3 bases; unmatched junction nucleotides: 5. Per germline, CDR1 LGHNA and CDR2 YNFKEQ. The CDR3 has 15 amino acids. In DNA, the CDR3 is TGTGCCAGCAGCCAAGAGGGAGGGAATAACTACGAGCAGTACTTC. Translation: CASSQEGGNNYEQYF.

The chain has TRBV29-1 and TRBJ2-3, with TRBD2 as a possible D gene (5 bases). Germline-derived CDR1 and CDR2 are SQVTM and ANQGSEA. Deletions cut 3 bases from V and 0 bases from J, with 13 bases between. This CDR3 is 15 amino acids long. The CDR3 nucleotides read TGCAGCGTTGAGGGAGATATTACTAGCACAGATACGCAGTATTTT. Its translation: CSVEGDITSTDTQYF.

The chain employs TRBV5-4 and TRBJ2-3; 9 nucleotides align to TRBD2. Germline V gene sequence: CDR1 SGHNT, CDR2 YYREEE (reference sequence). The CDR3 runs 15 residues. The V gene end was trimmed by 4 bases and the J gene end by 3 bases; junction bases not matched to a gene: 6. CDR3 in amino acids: CASSRPSGATDTQYF. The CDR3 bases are TGTGCCAGCAGCAGACCTAGCGGGGCAACAGATACGCAGTATTTT.

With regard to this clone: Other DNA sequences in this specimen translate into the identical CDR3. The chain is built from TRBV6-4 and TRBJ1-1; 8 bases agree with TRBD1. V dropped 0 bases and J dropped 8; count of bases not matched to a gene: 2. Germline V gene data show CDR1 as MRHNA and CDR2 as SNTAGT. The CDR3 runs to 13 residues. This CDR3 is CASSDSGQGEAFF. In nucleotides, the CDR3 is TGTGCCAGCAGTGACTCCGGACAGGGAGAAGCTTTCTTT.

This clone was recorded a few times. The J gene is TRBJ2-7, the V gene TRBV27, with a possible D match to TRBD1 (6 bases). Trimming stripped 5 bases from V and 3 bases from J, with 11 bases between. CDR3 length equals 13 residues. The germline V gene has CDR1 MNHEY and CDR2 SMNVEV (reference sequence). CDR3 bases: TGTGCCAGCAGTCTAATAGGGGGCTACGAGCAGTACTTC. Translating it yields CASSLIGGYEQYF.

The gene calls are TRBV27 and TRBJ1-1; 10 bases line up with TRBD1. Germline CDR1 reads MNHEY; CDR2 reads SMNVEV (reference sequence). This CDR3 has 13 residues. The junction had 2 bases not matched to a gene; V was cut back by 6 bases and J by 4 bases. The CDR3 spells CASRGQGRTEAFF. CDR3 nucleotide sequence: TGTGCCAGCAGGGGACAGGGGCGCACTGAAGCTTTCTTT.

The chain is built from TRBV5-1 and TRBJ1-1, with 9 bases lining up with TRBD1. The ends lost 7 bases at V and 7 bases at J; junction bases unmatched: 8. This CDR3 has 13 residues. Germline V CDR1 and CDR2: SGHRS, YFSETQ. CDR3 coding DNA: TGCGCCAGCTCCGAACAGGGGGCGTTTGAAGCTTTCTTT. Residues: CASSEQGAFEAFF.

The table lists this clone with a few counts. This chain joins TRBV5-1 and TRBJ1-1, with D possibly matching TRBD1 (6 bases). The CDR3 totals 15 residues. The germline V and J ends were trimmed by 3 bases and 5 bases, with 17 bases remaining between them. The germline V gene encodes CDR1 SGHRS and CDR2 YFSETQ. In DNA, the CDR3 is TGCGCCAGCAGCTCCACAGGGTACGGGATGACTGAAGCTTTCTTT. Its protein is CASSSTGYGMTEAFF.

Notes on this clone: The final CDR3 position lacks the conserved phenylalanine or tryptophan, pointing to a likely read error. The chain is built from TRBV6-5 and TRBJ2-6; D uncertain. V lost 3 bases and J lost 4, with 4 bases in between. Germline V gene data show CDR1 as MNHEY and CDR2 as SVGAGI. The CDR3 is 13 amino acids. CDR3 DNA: TGTGCCAGCAGTTATGCAGGGGCCAACGTCCTGACTGTC. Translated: CASSYAGANVLTV.

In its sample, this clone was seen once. The CDR3 nucleotides read TGTGCCAGTAGCACGGACAGATCAGCTGAGCAGTTCTTC. Translated, it gives CASSTDRSAEQFF. V usage is TRBV19 and J usage is TRBJ2-1; D possibly corresponds to TRBD1 (6 bases). CDR1 is LNHDA, CDR2 SQIVND, per germline (reference sequence). The CDR3 contains 13 residues. V was cut by 6 bases and J by 9 bases, with 15 bases left in between. Full variable domain (rest looked up from reference TRBV19 and TRBJ2-1): DGGITQSPKYLFRKEGQNVTLSCEQNLNHDAMYWYRQDPGQGLRLIYYSQIVNDFQKGDIAEGYSVSREKKESFPLTVTSAQKNPTAFYLCASSTDRSAEQFFGPGTRLTVL.

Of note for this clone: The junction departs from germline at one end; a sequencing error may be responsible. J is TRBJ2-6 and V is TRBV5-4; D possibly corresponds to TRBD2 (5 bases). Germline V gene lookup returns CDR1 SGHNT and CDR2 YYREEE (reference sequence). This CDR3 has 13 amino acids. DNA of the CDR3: TGTGCCAGCAGCAGCTCCCTCGGGGTACATGTATCTTTC. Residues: CASSSSLGVHVSF.

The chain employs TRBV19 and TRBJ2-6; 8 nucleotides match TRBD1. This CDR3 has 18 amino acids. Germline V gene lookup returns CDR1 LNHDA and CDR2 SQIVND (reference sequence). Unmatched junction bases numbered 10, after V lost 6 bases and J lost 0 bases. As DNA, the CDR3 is TGTGCCAGTAGCACCCGGACAGGGCGCATCTCTGGGGCCAACGTCCTGACTTTC. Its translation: CASSTRTGRISGANVLTF. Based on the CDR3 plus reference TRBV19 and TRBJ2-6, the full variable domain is DGGITQSPKYLFRKEGQNVTLSCEQNLNHDAMYWYRQDPGQGLRLIYYSQIVNDFQKGDIAEGYSVSREKKESFPLTVTSAQKNPTAFYLCASSTRTGRISGANVLTFGAGSRLTVL.

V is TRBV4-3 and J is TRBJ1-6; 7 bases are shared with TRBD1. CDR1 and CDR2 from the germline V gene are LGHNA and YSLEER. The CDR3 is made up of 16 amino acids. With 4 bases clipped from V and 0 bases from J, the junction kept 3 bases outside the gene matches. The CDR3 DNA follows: TGCGCCAGCAGCCTCGGACAGGACTCCTATAATTCACCCCTCCACTTT. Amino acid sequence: CASSLGQDSYNSPLHF.

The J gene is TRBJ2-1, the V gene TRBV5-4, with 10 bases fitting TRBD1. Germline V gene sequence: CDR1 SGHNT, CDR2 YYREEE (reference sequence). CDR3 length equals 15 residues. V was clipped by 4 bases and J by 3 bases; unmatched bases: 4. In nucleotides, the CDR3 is TGTGCCAGCAGCGGGGGGGACAGGGGCTACAATGAGCAGTTCTTC. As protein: CASSGGDRGYNEQFF.

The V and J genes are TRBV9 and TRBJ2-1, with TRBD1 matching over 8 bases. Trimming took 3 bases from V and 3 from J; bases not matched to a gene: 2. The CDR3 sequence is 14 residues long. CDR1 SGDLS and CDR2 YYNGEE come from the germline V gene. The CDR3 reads CASSGQGFYNEQFF. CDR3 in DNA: TGTGCCAGCAGCGGACAGGGGTTCTACAATGAGCAGTTCTTC.

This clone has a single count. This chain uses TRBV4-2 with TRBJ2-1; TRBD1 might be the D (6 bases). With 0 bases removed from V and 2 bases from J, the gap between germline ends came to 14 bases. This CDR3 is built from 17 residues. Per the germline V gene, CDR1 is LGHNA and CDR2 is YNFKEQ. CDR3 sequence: CASSQEMQGSPYNEQFF. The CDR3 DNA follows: TGTGCCAGCAGCCAAGAAATGCAGGGGTCCCCCTACAATGAGCAGTTCTTC.

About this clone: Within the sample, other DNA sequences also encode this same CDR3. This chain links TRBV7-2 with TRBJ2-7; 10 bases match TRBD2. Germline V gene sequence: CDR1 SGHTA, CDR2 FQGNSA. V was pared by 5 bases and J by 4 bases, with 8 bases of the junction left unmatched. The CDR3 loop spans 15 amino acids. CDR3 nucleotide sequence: TGTGCCAGCAGCCCGAGGACTAGCGGAGTTTACGAGCAGTACTTC. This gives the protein CASSPRTSGVYEQYF.

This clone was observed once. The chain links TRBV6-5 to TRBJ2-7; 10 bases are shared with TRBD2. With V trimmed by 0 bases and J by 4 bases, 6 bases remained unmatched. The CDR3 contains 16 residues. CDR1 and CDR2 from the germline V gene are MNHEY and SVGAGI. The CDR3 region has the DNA TGTGCCAGCAGTTACTCGTCTAGCGGGAGTACGTACGAGCAGTACTTC. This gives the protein CASSYSSSGSTYEQYF.

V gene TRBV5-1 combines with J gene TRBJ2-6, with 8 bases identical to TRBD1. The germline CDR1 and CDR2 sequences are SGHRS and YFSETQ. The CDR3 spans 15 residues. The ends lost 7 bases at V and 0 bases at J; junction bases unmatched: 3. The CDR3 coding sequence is TGCGCCAGCGCGACAGGGGACTCTGGGGCCAACGTCCTGACTTTC. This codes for CASATGDSGANVLTF.

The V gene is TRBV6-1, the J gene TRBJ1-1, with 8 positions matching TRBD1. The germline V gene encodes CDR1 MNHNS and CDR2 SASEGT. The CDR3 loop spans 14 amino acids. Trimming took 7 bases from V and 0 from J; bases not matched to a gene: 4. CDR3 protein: CASTPGGLNTEAFF. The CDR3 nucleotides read TGTGCCAGCACCCCAGGGGGCTTGAACACTGAAGCTTTCTTT.